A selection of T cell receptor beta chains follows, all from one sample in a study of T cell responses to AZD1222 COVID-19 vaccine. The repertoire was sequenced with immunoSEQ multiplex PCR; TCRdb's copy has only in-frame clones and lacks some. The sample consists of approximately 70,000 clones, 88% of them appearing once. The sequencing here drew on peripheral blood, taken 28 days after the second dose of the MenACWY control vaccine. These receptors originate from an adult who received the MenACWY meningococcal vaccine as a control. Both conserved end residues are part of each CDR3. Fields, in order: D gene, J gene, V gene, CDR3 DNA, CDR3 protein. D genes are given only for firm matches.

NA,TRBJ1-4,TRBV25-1,TGTGCCAGCAGTGAAGACGACTATGAAAAACTGTTTTTT,CASSEDDYEKLFF
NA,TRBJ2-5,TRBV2,TGTGCCAGCAGTGATACAAGGGAGACCCAGTACTTC,CASSDTRETQYF
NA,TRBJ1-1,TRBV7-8,TGTGCCAGCAGCTCCAGGCGGGTAACGCGGACTGAAGCTTTCTTT,CASSSRRVTRTEAFF
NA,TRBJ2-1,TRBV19,TGTGCCAGTAGTAAGCTCTCCGGGGCGCAGTTCTTC,CASSKLSGAQFF
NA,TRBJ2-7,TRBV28,TGTGCCAGCAGTTTATGGGCCGACCGGGGCTACGAGCAGTACTTC,CASSLWADRGYEQYF
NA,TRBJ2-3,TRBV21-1,TGTGCCAGCAGCAAACAGAAGCTAAGCACAGATACGCAGTATTTT,CASSKQKLSTDTQYF
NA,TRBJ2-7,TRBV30,TGTGCCTGGAGTCAAGGCATCGAGCAGTACTTC,CAWSQGIEQYF
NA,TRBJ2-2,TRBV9,TGTGCCAGCAGCGTAGGTAATCGGCGGGGAAACACCGGGGAGCTGTTTTTT,CASSVGNRRGNTGELFF
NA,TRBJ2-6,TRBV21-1,TGTGCCAGCAGCGAAACAACACACTCTGGGGCCAACGTCCTGACTTTC,CASSETTHSGANVLTF
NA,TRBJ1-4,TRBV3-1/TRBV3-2,TGTGCCAGCAGTTCCAGAGCTAGAACTAATGAAAAACTGTTTTTT,CASSSRARTNEKLFF
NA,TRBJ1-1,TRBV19,TGTGCCAGTAGTATTCCGATAGGGCAGGGAAACACTGAAGCTTTCTTT,CASSIPIGQGNTEAFF